These T cell receptor beta chains were read from a single sample in a study of T cell responses to AZD1222 COVID-19 vaccine. This table comes from immunoSEQ multiplex PCR, and its TCRdb copy is limited to in-frame clones, with some not included. In the table there are 100,000 to 150,000 clones, more than 90% of which are singletons. The starting material was peripheral blood, obtained on day 0 of AZD1222 vaccination. These receptor sequences come from an adult in good health. Each CDR3 is given with its conserved first and last residue. A D gene is named only where the DNA matches it firmly. Clone size is stated in some rows and not others, as once, few, many or a class when expanded.

TRBV19	.	TRBJ1-6	.	CASSPRSSNSYNSPLHF	TGTGCCAGTAGTCCCCGAAGTTCCAACTCCTATAATTCACCCCTCCACTTT
TRBV5-4	TRBD2	TRBJ2-2	.	CASSAGTSGGTGELFF	TGTGCCAGCAGCGCCGGGACTAGCGGGGGGACCGGGGAGCTGTTTTTT
TRBV4-3	.	TRBJ1-5	.	CASSPRLGSYSNQPQHF	TGCGCCAGCAGCCCCCGGCTGGGATCTTATAGCAATCAGCCCCAGCATTTT
TRBV6-2/TRBV6-3	.	TRBJ1-1	.	CASSYRARDALPAFF	TGTGCCAGCAGTTACCGGGCCCGGGACGCCCTACCAGCTTTCTTT
TRBV6-2/TRBV6-3	.	TRBJ2-3	.	CASSNTDTQYF	TGTGCCAGCAGTAACACAGATACGCAGTATTTT
TRBV5-6	.	TRBJ1-3	once	CASTRPGNTIYF	TGTGCCAGCACCCGGCCTGGAAACACCATATATTTT
TRBV7-2	.	TRBJ2-7	.	CASSLLWDKGYEQYF	TGTGCCAGCAGCTTATTGTGGGACAAGGGGTACGAGCAGTACTTC
TRBV6-5	.	TRBJ1-6	.	CASSYSERGDNSPLHF	TGTGCCAGCAGTTACTCTGAGAGGGGTGATAATTCACCCCTCCACTTT
TRBV7-2	.	TRBJ2-2	.	CASSFPFSTGELFF	TGTGCCAGCAGCTTCCCTTTCAGCACCGGGGAGCTGTTTTTT
TRBV18	.	TRBJ2-1	.	CASSPGQLGRRWLNEQFF	TGTGCCAGCTCACCGGGGCAGTTAGGACGCAGGTGGCTCAATGAGCAGTTCTTC
TRBV28	TRBD2	TRBJ2-1	.	CASSPLSGLAGNEQFF	TGTGCCAGCAGTCCGCTTTCAGGACTAGCAGGCAATGAGCAGTTCTTC
TRBV12-5	.	TRBJ2-1	.	CASGLVHGGSSHNEQFF	TGTGCTAGTGGTTTGGTACATGGGGGTAGTAGCCACAATGAGCAGTTCTTC
TRBV19	TRBD1	TRBJ2-4	.	CASSLGSGTGNIQYF	TGTGCCAGTAGTCTAGGCTCCGGGACAGGGAACATTCAGTACTTC
TRBV2	TRBD1	TRBJ2-7	.	CASSEFGRTGGYEQYF	TGTGCCAGCAGTGAATTCGGTCGGACAGGAGGCTACGAGCAGTACTTC
TRBV7-6	.	TRBJ1-6	.	CASSSQGPGNSPLHF	TGTGCCAGCAGCTCCCAGGGGCCGGGGAATTCACCCCTCCACTTT
TRBV3-1/TRBV3-2	.	TRBJ1-1	.	CASSQGGGGAFF	TGTGCCAGCAGCCAAGGGGGAGGAGGAGCTTTCTTT
TRBV6-1	.	TRBJ1-2	.	CASSEGLLGNWGNGYTF	TGTGCCAGCAGTGAGGGTTTGTTGGGCAATTGGGGTAATGGCTACACCTTC
TRBV23-1	TRBD1	TRBJ1-1	.	CASSLPRQGGSDTEAFF	TGCGCCAGCAGTCTCCCACGACAGGGGGGGTCTGATACTGAAGCTTTCTTT
TRBV14	.	TRBJ1-6	.	CASSQDVPLAGGLNSPLHF	TGTGCCAGCAGCCAAGATGTTCCCCTTGCCGGGGGTCTTAATTCACCCCTCCACTTT
TRBV4-3	TRBD1	TRBJ1-5	.	CASSQDGTGRGQPQHF	TGCGCCAGCAGCCAAGATGGGACAGGCCGGGGGCAGCCCCAGCATTTT
TRBV5-1	.	TRBJ1-2	.	CASSSLTENYGYTF	TGCGCCAGCAGCTCCCTAACAGAGAACTATGGCTACACCTTC
TRBV28	TRBD1	TRBJ2-3	.	CASRPGTGSSDTQYF	TGTGCCAGCAGGCCCGGGACAGGATCCTCAGATACGCAGTATTTT
TRBV9	TRBD1	TRBJ2-5	.	CASSPTGGWETQYF	TGTGCCAGCAGCCCGACAGGGGGTTGGGAGACCCAGTACTTC
TRBV14	.	TRBJ1-1	.	CASSQTGVRAFF	TGTGCCAGCAGCCAGACTGGCGTTAGAGCTTTCTTT
TRBV10-3	TRBD2	TRBJ2-3	.	CAIMNSPLAAGLAGGPRF	TGTGCCATCATGAATTCACCTTTGGCCGCAGGACTAGCGGGGGGCCCTCGATTT
TRBV18	.	TRBJ2-5	.	CASSPPAQETQYF	TGTGCCAGCTCACCACCGGCACAAGAGACCCAGTACTTC
TRBV7-2	.	TRBJ2-7	.	CASSLEGGNSFYEQYF	TGTGCCAGCAGCTTAGAGGGCGGGAACTCGTTCTACGAGCAGTACTTC
TRBV7-9	.	TRBJ2-3	.	CASSLSTDTQYF	TGTGCCAGCAGCTTAAGCACAGATACGCAGTATTTT
TRBV5-1	TRBD1	TRBJ2-2	.	CASSLRDSATGELFF	TGCGCCAGCAGCCTCCGGGACAGTGCCACCGGGGAGCTGTTTTTT
TRBV5-1	.	TRBJ1-1	.	CASKAQINSNTEAFF	TGCGCCAGCAAGGCGCAGATAAACTCGAACACTGAAGCTTTCTTT
TRBV11-1	.	TRBJ1-2	.	CASSPTTGPDYTF	TGTGCCAGCAGCCCCACCACGGGGCCTGACTACACCTTC
TRBV10-3	.	TRBJ1-2	.	CAISERGGQGDGFGYGYTF	TGTGCCATCAGTGAGAGGGGGGGCCAGGGTGACGGTTTTGGCTATGGCTACACCTTC
TRBV5-1	.	TRBJ2-6	few	CASSSSTATSGANVLTF	TGCGCCAGCAGCTCCTCCACAGCGACCTCTGGGGCCAACGTCCTGACTTTC
TRBV19	TRBD1	TRBJ1-3	.	CASSPGQVAGTIYF	TGTGCCAGTAGTCCAGGACAGGTGGCCGGCACCATATATTTT
TRBV19	.	TRBJ1-5	.	CASSVEGNQPQHF	TGTGCCAGTAGTGTTGAGGGTAACCAGCCCCAGCATTTT
TRBV4-1	.	TRBJ2-2	.	CASSQSQGDGELFF	TGCGCCAGCAGCCAATCCCAGGGAGACGGGGAGCTGTTTTTT
TRBV5-4	.	TRBJ2-7	.	CASSLAFGDYEQYF	TGTGCCAGCAGCTTGGCATTCGGAGACTACGAGCAGTACTTC
TRBV7-8	TRBD1	TRBJ1-2	.	CASRMTGSGYTF	TGTGCCAGCCGGATGACAGGGTCCGGCTACACCTTC
TRBV30	.	TRBJ2-2	.	CAWAPAATGELFF	TGTGCCTGGGCCCCAGCGGCTACCGGGGAGCTGTTTTTT
TRBV7-3	TRBD2	TRBJ2-3	.	CASSSGLAGGADTQYF	TGTGCCAGCAGCTCGGGACTAGCGGGAGGGGCAGATACGCAGTATTTT
TRBV27	.	TRBJ1-5	.	CASSPRWRVNQPQHF	TGTGCCAGCAGTCCTCGCTGGCGGGTCAATCAGCCCCAGCATTTT
TRBV7-6	.	TRBJ1-3	once	CASSLSLGNTIYF	TGTGCCAGCAGCTTGTCCTTGGGAAACACCATATATTTT
TRBV6-4	.	TRBJ1-1	.	CASRAPEGLTEAFF	TGTGCCAGCAGGGCTCCGGAAGGGCTCACTGAAGCTTTCTTT
TRBV3-1/TRBV3-2	.	TRBJ2-2	.	CASSQEVQNTGELFF	TGTGCCAGCAGCCAAGAGGTCCAGAACACCGGGGAGCTGTTTTTT
TRBV6-5	TRBD1	TRBJ1-2	.	CASSYRTGVEGYTF	TGTGCCAGCAGTTACCGGACAGGGGTCGAAGGCTACACCTTC
TRBV10-3	TRBD1	TRBJ1-6	once	CAIKETGDNSPLHF	TGTGCCATCAAAGAGACAGGGGATAATTCACCCCTCCACTTT
TRBV6-2/TRBV6-3	.	TRBJ2-1	.	CASSYSTSSEQFF	TGTGCCAGCAGTTACTCTACTAGCTCTGAGCAGTTCTTC
TRBV7-3	.	TRBJ2-3	.	CASSLSGDRECYF	TGTGCCAGCAGCCTTTCGGGAGACAGGGAGTGTTATTTT
TRBV6-2/TRBV6-3	.	TRBJ1-4	once	CASRPPGATNEKLFF	TGTGCCAGCAGACCTCCGGGCGCAACTAATGAAAAACTGTTTTTT
TRBV6-2/TRBV6-3	.	TRBJ2-7	.	CASSNRVREQYF	TGTGCCAGCAGCAACAGGGTGAGGGAGCAGTACTTC
TRBV6-5	TRBD1	TRBJ1-4	.	CASSPGTGYKLFF	TGTGCCAGCAGTCCGGGGACAGGGTACAAACTGTTTTTT
TRBV27	.	TRBJ1-1	.	CASSLDPDRRAFF	TGTGCCAGCAGTTTAGATCCGGACCGACGAGCTTTCTTT
TRBV6-1	.	TRBJ1-3	.	CASSEGGSGNTIYF	TGTGCCAGCAGTGAGGGGGGTTCTGGAAACACCATATATTTT
TRBV7-3	TRBD2	TRBJ2-1	.	CASSAGTSEYNEQFF	TGTGCCAGCAGCGCCGGGACTAGCGAGTACAATGAGCAGTTCTTC
TRBV19	.	TRBJ2-1	few	CASSPLPEDEQFF	TGTGCCAGTAGTCCCCTCCCGGAGGATGAGCAGTTCTTC
TRBV6-1	.	TRBJ2-7	.	CASSDRDSIIYEQYF	TGTGCCAGCAGTGACCGGGACTCCATTATCTACGAGCAGTACTTC
TRBV9	.	TRBJ2-1	.	CASSVYGLGARWQFF	TGTGCCAGCAGCGTATACGGGTTAGGCGCTCGTTGGCAGTTCTTC
TRBV30	.	TRBJ1-4	.	CAMDRSLSEKLFF	TGTGCTATGGACCGCTCTTTATCTGAAAAACTGTTTTTT
TRBV7-7	TRBD2	TRBJ2-3	.	CASSSGGTSTDTQYF	TGTGCCAGCAGCTCCGGGGGGACTAGCACAGATACGCAGTATTTT
TRBV18	TRBD1	TRBJ2-1	.	CASSPGLGTAYNEQFF	TGTGCCAGCTCACCAGGGCTTGGGACAGCCTACAATGAGCAGTTCTTC